Following are 18 T cell receptor beta chains from one sample sequenced in a study of metastatic and nonmetastatic thyroid tumors. MiXCR was used by TCRdb to re-call the PCR reads. The table has about 11,000 clones, 35% to 45% seen once. Every patient was untreated before thyroid surgery. The sequencing sample was made of tumor tissue. Every receptor here comes from a female donor with papillary thyroid cancer or a benign thyroid nodule (not recorded which). Some clones in this sample may be carry-over from other donors' samples.

The genes are TRBV7-8 and TRBJ2-5; D gene ambiguous. Germline CDR1 reads SGHVS; CDR2 reads FQNEAQ. The CDR3 runs 16 residues. Trimming left V 1 base short and J 5 bases short, with 17 bases between. In DNA form, the CDR3 reads TGTGCCAGCAGCTTAGGTGCGACTCGGGTGGGGGAGACCCAGTACTTC. Amino acids: CASSLGATRVGETQYF.

The chain links TRBV11-3 to TRBJ2-1, with a weak D call TRBD1 (6 bases). The CDR3 has 14 residues. Germline assignment: CDR1 SGHNT and CDR2 YENEEA. V lost 7 bases to trimming and J lost 3 bases, with 13 bases between them. This chain's CDR3 is CASKVAGDYNEQFF. CDR3 bases: TGTGCCAGCAAGGTGGCAGGGGACTACAATGAGCAGTTCTTC.

CDR3 protein: CASSASGSTDTQYF. The CDR3 coding sequence is TGTGCCAGCAGCGCTAGCGGGAGTACAGATACGCAGTATTTT. The chain couples TRBV9 to TRBJ2-3, with TRBD2 matching 10 bases. Germline CDR1 and CDR2: SGDLS and YYNGEE. The CDR3 is 14 amino acids. Germline trimming cut 3 bases from V and 3 bases from J; bases unmatched to any gene: 1.

This clone was observed a single time. The chain couples TRBV20-1 to TRBJ1-2; 8 bases are a match to TRBD1. The CDR3 extends over 11 amino acids. Trimming removed 3 bases from V and 9 bases from J; junction bases left unmatched: 3. The germline CDR1 and CDR2 sequences are DFQATT and SNEGSKA (reference sequence). The CDR3 sequence: CSARDRASYTF. CDR3 DNA: TGCAGTGCTAGGGACAGGGCCAGCTACACCTTC.

The chain couples TRBV12-3 or TRBV12-4 to TRBJ2-3; 9 bases are shared with TRBD2. The CDR3 is made up of 15 amino acids. Trimming cost V 4 bases and J 4 bases; bases outside gene matches: 6. CDR3 nucleotides: TGTGCCAGCAGTTATAGCGGGAGTTGGGCAGATACGCAGTATTTT. It codes for CASSYSGSWADTQYF.

The chain couples TRBV11-2 to TRBJ2-3, with 12 bases fitting TRBD2. The CDR3 consists of 16 residues. V trimming: 2 bases; J trimming: 4 bases; junction bases outside the gene matches: 4. CDR1 SGHAT and CDR2 FQNNGV come from the germline V gene. CDR3 sequence: CASSLLAGGFADTQYF. The CDR3 bases are TGTGCCAGCAGCTTACTAGCGGGAGGGTTCGCAGATACGCAGTATTTT.

This rearrangement joins TRBV18 to TRBJ1-3; 8 positions match TRBD1. The V gene's germline CDR1 is KGHSH and CDR2 LQKENI. This CDR3 contains 16 residues. Trimming cost V 2 bases and J 0 bases; bases outside gene matches: 3. The CDR3 spells CASSPGTGSSGNTIYF. The DNA for the CDR3 is TGTGCCAGCTCACCAGGGACAGGAAGCTCTGGAAACACCATATATTTT.

In its sample, this clone was seen a few times. The chain uses TRBV9 and TRBJ1-3; D is perhaps TRBD1 (6 bases). V was clipped by 3 bases and J by 0 bases, with 10 bases between them. The length of the CDR3 is 15 residues. Germline-derived CDR1 and CDR2 are SGDLS and YYNGEE. The CDR3 nucleotides are TGTGCCAGCAGCGAGGGGACAAGCTCTGGAAACACCATATATTTT. Its protein product is CASSEGTSSGNTIYF.

This chain joins TRBV6-5 and TRBJ1-3; D unclear. This CDR3 contains 16 residues. Trimming pared 0 bases from V and 0 bases from J, leaving 9 bases between. The germline gives CDR1 MNHEY, CDR2 SVGAGI. CDR3 coding DNA: TGTGCCAGCAGTTACTCGAGTGGATACTCTGGAAACACCATATATTTT. As protein: CASSYSSGYSGNTIYF.

To note about this clone: A much larger clone lies a single base off, so this may be a read error. J is TRBJ2-7 and V is TRBV2, with TRBD1 matching 7 bases. The trim removed 5 bases at V and 5 bases at J, leaving 12 bases unmatched. Germline V lookup: CDR1 SNHLY, CDR2 FYNNEI. The CDR3 runs 15 residues. The CDR3 sequence: CASSLGDSPTDEQYF. The CDR3 DNA is TGTGCCAGCAGTCTAGGGGACAGCCCTACAGACGAGCAGTACTTC.

The CDR3 coding sequence is TGTGCCAGCAGTGAAGCGCTTCGGGAGACCCAGTACTTC. Its protein is CASSEALRETQYF. The chain combines TRBV6-1 with TRBJ2-5, with D hard to call. V was shortened by 0 bases and J by 5 bases, with 7 bases between the two germline ends. The germline gives CDR1 MNHNS, CDR2 SASEGT. The CDR3 extends over 13 amino acids.

The rearrangement uses TRBV6-2 or TRBV6-3 and TRBJ2-1; 7 bases fit TRBD2. The germline V gene has CDR1 MNHEY and CDR2 SVGEGT. V gave up 8 bases and J gave up 0 bases; unmatched junction bases: 19. The CDR3 is 19 amino acids. In nucleotides, the CDR3 is TGTGCCAGCCTCCCCACGGCTAGCGGAGCCGAGAGCTCCTACAATGAGCAGTTCTTC. Its translation is CASLPTASGAESSYNEQFF.

The genes are TRBV4-2 and TRBJ1-4; no clear D. This CDR3 region has 12 residues. Deletions cut 6 bases from V and 10 bases from J, with 12 bases between. Germline V gives CDR1 LGHNA, CDR2 YNFKEQ. The CDR3 bases are TGTGCCAGCAGGCAGTATGAGGGAAAACTGTTTTTT. Protein sequence: CASRQYEGKLFF.

There are a few counts of this clone. The genes are TRBV27 and TRBJ2-5, with 12 bases aligning to TRBD2. Per germline, CDR1 MNHEY and CDR2 SMNVEV (reference sequence). With 0 bases clipped from V and 9 bases from J, the junction kept 2 bases outside the gene matches. The CDR3 is made up of 14 amino acids. CDR3 protein: CASSLSLAGGAQYF. Written as DNA, the CDR3 is TGTGCCAGCAGTTTATCGCTAGCGGGAGGGGCCCAGTACTTC.

This clone has just one count. This sequence joins TRBV5-4 and TRBJ2-2; 7 bases agree with TRBD2. The germline V gene encodes CDR1 SGHNT and CDR2 YYREEE (reference sequence). This CDR3 has 19 amino acids. J gave up 5 bases and V 1 base, and 17 bases lay outside the gene matches. The CDR3 DNA follows: TGTGCCAGCAGCTTGACATGGGGGGGAGTTAAGGGCACTACCGGGGAGCTGTTTTTT. Its protein product is CASSLTWGGVKGTTGELFF.

The V gene is TRBV27, the J gene TRBJ2-3; 9 nucleotides agree with TRBD2. J was trimmed by 2 bases and V by 2 bases; bases with no gene match: 2. In germline, CDR1 is MNHEY, CDR2 SMNVEV (reference sequence). The CDR3 has 15 amino acids. The CDR3 loop is CASSLTSGSTDTQYF. CDR3 coding DNA: TGTGCCAGCAGTTTAACTAGCGGGTCCACAGATACGCAGTATTTT.

The V gene is TRBV30, the J gene TRBJ1-4, with no clear D. Germline V gives CDR1 GTSNPN, CDR2 SVGIG (reference sequence). Trimming took 5 bases from V and 4 from J, leaving 11 bases between them. CDR3 size: 13 residues. DNA of the CDR3: TGTGCCTGGTCTGGGCAGCTTAATGAAAAACTGTTTTTT. As protein: CAWSGQLNEKLFF.

This clone has just a few counts. The V call is TRBV11-2, the J call TRBJ2-1; D remains ambiguous. The CDR3 sequence is 15 residues long. V lost 0 bases and J lost 5, with 11 bases in between. Germline-derived CDR1 and CDR2 are SGHAT and FQNNGV. DNA for the CDR3: TGTGCCAGCAGCTTAGATACGAACTACCACAATGAGCAGTTCTTC. Its translation is CASSLDTNYHNEQFF.